The text below deals with one T cell receptor beta chain. What it recognizes is unknown. Repertoires were generated with immunoSEQ multiplex PCR, while TCRdb's copy carries only in-frame clones and drops some. In the table there are tens of thousands of clones, roughly nine tenths of which are singletons. This sample stems from a study of OX40 agonist ivuxolimab in advanced cancers. Turning to the study itself: Every 2 weeks, patients got intravenous ivuxolimab at one of six dose levels (0.01-10 mg/kg). Notes on the study in general: The average count of expanded clones was higher among CD8+ T cells than among CD4+. Partial responders at 0.1-3.0 mg/kg showed near-lowest clonal expansion. There was clonal expansion of CD4+ and CD8+ blood T cells by week 6 at 0.1 to 3.0 mg/kg.

CDR1 MDHEN and CDR2 SYDVKM come from the germline V gene. The length of the CDR3 is 13 residues. The V end lost 2 bases, the J end lost 6 bases, and 7 bases lay between the germline ends. The receptor was isolated from an adult with an advanced solid tumor such as melanoma, head and neck, liver or kidney cancer. The specimen comprised CD4+ or CD8+ T cells sorted from blood, sampled in a trial of the OX40 agonist ivuxolimab. The chain is built from TRBV28 and TRBJ2-2; weak D call: TRBD1 (5 bases). The CDR3 coding sequence is TGTGCCAGCAGTTTACCAGGGTCCGGGGAGCTGTTTTTT. Its protein product is CASSLPGSGELFF.